The 14 T cell receptor beta chains presented below share a single source sample, sequenced in a study of T cell repertoires in cytomegalovirus infection. TCRdb re-derived calls from the reads in MiXCR, one entry per CDR3 protein. The table shows some 180,000 distinct CDR3 sequences, with nearly 9.5% occurring only once. The sample comprised PBMCs. These receptors were collected from a human donor in good health (CMV status not recorded). Some clones in this sample may be carry-over from other donors' samples.

This clonotype was detected a few times. A clone one base away is much larger, so this may be a read error. The chain is built from TRBV6-2 or TRBV6-3 and TRBJ2-5; D unclear. The ends were cut back, 4 bases at V and 4 bases at J, with 4 bases in the middle. The CDR3 covers 11 residues. Germline V gene sequence: CDR1 MNHEY, CDR2 SVGEGT. In DNA, the CDR3 is TGTGCCAGCAGTTGGCGAGAGACCCAGTACTTC. It yields the protein CASSWRETQYF.

This clonotype was counted at least ten times. This chain uses TRBV7-8 with TRBJ1-1; weak D call: TRBD1 (6 bases). There are 14 residues in the CDR3. Looked up from germline, CDR1 is SGHVS and CDR2 is FQNEAQ. Trimming cost V 5 bases and J 4 bases, with 14 bases left between them. This CDR3 is CASSATGEVTEAFF. The DNA for the CDR3 is TGTGCCAGCAGCGCGACAGGCGAAGTCACTGAAGCTTTCTTT.

The CDR3 nucleotides are TGTGCCAGCAGCCTCCTCTACAATGAGCAGTTCTTC. This sequence encodes CASSLLYNEQFF. This chain uses TRBV28 with TRBJ2-1; D remains unclear. CDR3 length: 12 amino acids. Trimming left V 6 bases short and J 3 bases short, with 6 bases between. The germline V gene encodes CDR1 MDHEN and CDR2 SYDVKM.

Ten or more counts support this clonotype. J is TRBJ2-7 and V is TRBV7-9, with 9 bases identical to TRBD1. The CDR3 extends over 15 amino acids. Germline V gives CDR1 SEHNR, CDR2 FQNEAQ (reference sequence). The V gene end was trimmed by 6 bases and the J gene end by 3 bases; junction bases not matched to a gene: 9. Here the CDR3 reads CASSHTGQGGYEQYF. As DNA, the CDR3 is TGTGCCAGCAGTCATACGGGACAGGGAGGCTACGAGCAGTACTTC.

This clonotype turned up a few times. This may arise from a read error, as a much more abundant clone is one base away. The chain recombines TRBV6-2 or TRBV6-3 with TRBJ2-2; D is undetermined. V lost 0 bases and J lost 7, with 3 bases in between. The CDR3 has 12 amino acids. Germline lookup yields CDR1 MNHEY and CDR2 SVGEGT. In nucleotides, the CDR3 is TGTGCCAGCAGTTACTCGAACGGGGAGCTGTTTTTT. It is translated as CASSYSNGELFF.

The chain couples TRBV6-2 or TRBV6-3 to TRBJ2-2; D unresolved. CDR3 length: 13 residues. Per germline, CDR1 MNHEY and CDR2 SVGEGT. V was pared by 7 bases and J by 7 bases, with 13 bases between. CDR3 DNA: TGTGCCAGCACCAAAACGGACGGCGGGGAGCTGTTTTTT. This translates into CASTKTDGGELFF.

This clonotype was counted only a few times. The chain uses TRBV7-6 and TRBJ2-1, with a weak D call TRBD2 (5 bases). V was shortened by 5 bases and J by 10 bases, with 9 bases between the two germline ends. The germline V gene encodes CDR1 SGHVS and CDR2 FNYEAQ. This CDR3 comprises 11 residues. The CDR3 sequence: CASSHGLEQFF. CDR3 bases: TGTGCCAGCAGCCACGGACTCGAGCAGTTCTTC. Based on the CDR3 plus reference TRBV7-6 and TRBJ2-1, the full variable domain is GAGVSQSPRYKVTKRGQDVALRCDPISGHVSLYWYRQALGQGPEFLTYFNYEAQQDKSGLPNDRFSAERPEGSISTLTIQRTEQRDSAMYRCASSHGLEQFFGPGTRLTVL.

This clonotype was observed many times. V is TRBV7-8 and J is TRBJ2-2; possible D gene TRBD2, 5 bases. Germline V gene lookup returns CDR1 SGHVS and CDR2 FQNEAQ. The CDR3 length is 15 residues. With 4 bases removed from V and 4 bases from J, the gap between germline ends came to 13 bases. CDR3 nucleotide sequence: TGTGCCAGCAGCTCCGCCTGGACTGTCACCGGGGAGCTGTTTTTT. Amino acids: CASSSAWTVTGELFF.

The rearrangement links TRBV29-1 to TRBJ2-7, with 7 bases fitting TRBD1. The CDR3 loop spans 16 amino acids. V lost 2 bases, J lost 0 bases, and 10 bases stayed unmatched. Looked up from germline, CDR1 is SQVTM and CDR2 is ANQGSEA. The DNA for the CDR3 is TGCAGCGTTGAAATGGTACGACAGGGTAGCTCCTACGAGCAGTACTTC. This gives the protein CSVEMVRQGSSYEQYF.

Ten or more counts support this clonotype. The chain links TRBV6-1 to TRBJ1-1, with D perhaps TRBD1 (6 bases). The CDR3 covers 14 residues. CDR1 is MNHNS and CDR2 is SASEGT in the germline V gene. Trimming pared 4 bases from V and 4 bases from J, leaving 13 bases between. The CDR3 protein is CASSGPGETTEAFF. The CDR3, as DNA: TGTGCCAGCAGTGGCCCAGGGGAGACCACTGAAGCTTTCTTT.

The V and J genes are TRBV20-1 and TRBJ1-2, with TRBD1 as a possible D gene (5 bases). CDR3 length: 14 amino acids. The germline gives CDR1 DFQATT, CDR2 SNEGSKA (reference sequence). V was trimmed by 5 bases and J by 4 bases, leaving 17 bases between them. The CDR3 sequence: CSAQTQGDIYGYTF. In nucleotides, the CDR3 is TGCAGTGCTCAAACCCAAGGGGATATCTATGGCTACACCTTC.

Only a few counts were recorded for this clonotype. The CDR3 is CASSLTGDPNEKLFF. The CDR3 bases are TGTGCCAGCAGTCTGACAGGGGACCCTAATGAAAAACTGTTTTTT. This chain joins TRBV28 and TRBJ1-4; TRBD1 matches at 8 bases. V dropped 5 bases and J dropped 3; count of bases not matched to a gene: 5. Germline lookup yields CDR1 MDHEN and CDR2 SYDVKM. CDR3 length: 15 residues.

The sample holds a few counts of this clonotype. V is TRBV20-1 and J is TRBJ2-3; D is uncertain. The germline V gene encodes CDR1 DFQATT and CDR2 SNEGSKA (reference sequence). With 0 bases removed from V and 2 bases from J, the gap between germline ends came to 9 bases. This CDR3 region has 14 residues. CDR3 in DNA: TGCAGTGCTAGAGACGGCCTTTCCACAGATACGCAGTATTTT. Residues: CSARDGLSTDTQYF.

This sequence joins TRBV4-2 and TRBJ2-1, with D possibly being TRBD1 (6 bases). V lost 1 base to trimming and J lost 5 bases, with 12 bases between them. CDR1 is LGHNA and CDR2 is YNFKEQ in the germline V gene. This CDR3 contains 15 residues. The CDR3 nucleotides read TGTGCCAGCAGCCAAGTTTGGGACATAGACAATGAGCAGTTCTTC. Amino acids: CASSQVWDIDNEQFF.